This is a list of T cell receptor beta chains from one sample in a study of blood T cell repertoires in COVID-19. Here immunoSEQ multiplex PCR was the method, and the copy in TCRdb shows in-frame clones only, minus some. This table holds approximately 65,000 clones, approximately 89% found once. Sequencing was done on a sample of peripheral blood. The origin of the receptors is a woman aged 45-59 years with active COVID-19. CDR3s include the opening cysteine and the closing phenylalanine or tryptophan. The D gene is left open where the match is weak. The size of a clone is reported for some rows only, either as once, few or many, or as a class for expanded clones.

D gene: TRBD2; clone size: .; J gene: TRBJ2-5; V gene: TRBV7-3; CDR3 protein: CASSWELAGVETQYF; CDR3 DNA: TGTGCCAGCAGCTGGGAACTAGCGGGAGTAGAGACCCAGTACTTC
D gene: .; clone size: .; J gene: TRBJ2-1; V gene: TRBV9; CDR3 protein: CASSSTPGVGYNEQFF; CDR3 DNA: TGTGCCAGCAGCTCTACCCCAGGGGTGGGCTACAATGAGCAGTTCTTC
D gene: .; clone size: .; J gene: TRBJ1-2; V gene: TRBV6-1; CDR3 protein: CASSETGGANYGYTF; CDR3 DNA: TGTGCCAGCAGTGAGACAGGAGGAGCTAACTATGGCTACACCTTC
D gene: .; clone size: .; J gene: TRBJ1-2; V gene: TRBV19; CDR3 protein: CASSQTGGYTF; CDR3 DNA: TGTGCCAGTAGTCAGACGGGTGGCTACACCTTC
D gene: TRBD2; clone size: .; J gene: TRBJ2-7; V gene: TRBV10-3; CDR3 protein: CAISGTSGIPYEQYF; CDR3 DNA: TGTGCCATCAGCGGGACTAGCGGGATCCCCTACGAGCAGTACTTC
D gene: TRBD2; clone size: .; J gene: TRBJ2-1; V gene: TRBV5-5; CDR3 protein: CASSPTSGRAVGHYNEQFF; CDR3 DNA: TGTGCCAGCAGTCCGACTAGCGGGAGGGCCGTGGGCCATTACAATGAGCAGTTCTTC
D gene: .; clone size: few; J gene: TRBJ2-1; V gene: TRBV7-3; CDR3 protein: CASSGLADNEQFF; CDR3 DNA: TGTGCCAGCAGCGGGCTAGCTGACAATGAGCAGTTCTTC
D gene: TRBD2; clone size: .; J gene: TRBJ2-1; V gene: TRBV5-5; CDR3 protein: CASSFETSGRVIHSYNEQFF; CDR3 DNA: TGTGCCAGCAGCTTCGAGACTAGCGGGAGAGTGATTCACTCCTACAATGAGCAGTTCTTC
D gene: .; clone size: .; J gene: TRBJ1-1; V gene: TRBV29-1; CDR3 protein: CSVGARQNTEAFF; CDR3 DNA: TGCAGCGTTGGGGCCAGACAGAACACTGAAGCTTTCTTT
D gene: .; clone size: .; J gene: TRBJ1-4; V gene: TRBV18; CDR3 protein: CASSSDRSRGEKLFF; CDR3 DNA: TGTGCCAGCTCGTCCGACAGGTCACGAGGGGAAAAACTGTTTTTT
D gene: .; clone size: .; J gene: TRBJ2-3; V gene: TRBV11-2; CDR3 protein: CASSLVRSTDTQYF; CDR3 DNA: TGTGCCAGCAGCTTAGTGCGCTCGACAGATACGCAGTATTTT
D gene: TRBD1; clone size: .; J gene: TRBJ2-5; V gene: TRBV30; CDR3 protein: CAYYTGTGEETQYF; CDR3 DNA: TGTGCCTACTACACCGGGACAGGGGAAGAGACCCAGTACTTC
D gene: .; clone size: .; J gene: TRBJ2-2; V gene: TRBV11-3; CDR3 protein: CASSLDMGRGVTGELFF; CDR3 DNA: TGTGCCAGCAGCTTAGATATGGGCAGGGGTGTAACCGGGGAGCTGTTTTTT
D gene: .; clone size: .; J gene: TRBJ1-6; V gene: TRBV30; CDR3 protein: CAWSAAGYNSPLHF; CDR3 DNA: TGTGCCTGGAGCGCGGCCGGCTATAATTCACCCCTCCACTTT
D gene: TRBD1; clone size: few; J gene: TRBJ1-1; V gene: TRBV30; CDR3 protein: CAQRDSDMNTEAFF; CDR3 DNA: TGTGCCCAGAGGGACAGCGACATGAACACTGAAGCTTTCTTT
D gene: .; clone size: once; J gene: TRBJ2-3; V gene: TRBV15; CDR3 protein: CATSRDQYTQYF; CDR3 DNA: TGTGCCACCAGCAGAGATCAGTATACGCAGTATTTT
D gene: .; clone size: few; J gene: TRBJ2-1; V gene: TRBV3-1/TRBV3-2; CDR3 protein: CASSQSNSGSHQFF; CDR3 DNA: TGTGCCAGCAGCCAATCTAACAGCGGGTCGCACCAGTTCTTC
D gene: TRBD2; clone size: few; J gene: TRBJ2-1; V gene: TRBV5-1; CDR3 protein: CASSLGTSGGGEQFF; CDR3 DNA: TGCGCCAGCAGCCTCGGGACTAGCGGAGGGGGGGAGCAGTTCTTC
D gene: .; clone size: .; J gene: TRBJ1-1; V gene: TRBV28; CDR3 protein: CASSLSRREAFF; CDR3 DNA: TGTGCCAGCAGTTTATCCCGGCGGGAAGCTTTCTTT
D gene: .; clone size: .; J gene: TRBJ2-1; V gene: TRBV13; CDR3 protein: CASSDQQGGEQFF; CDR3 DNA: TGTGCCAGCAGCGACCAACAGGGCGGTGAGCAGTTCTTC
D gene: .; clone size: .; J gene: TRBJ2-3; V gene: TRBV5-4; CDR3 protein: CASSWETENTQYF; CDR3 DNA: TGTGCCAGCAGCTGGGAGACTGAAAATACGCAGTATTTT
D gene: TRBD1; clone size: .; J gene: TRBJ1-1; V gene: TRBV29-1; CDR3 protein: CSVEPNRGGTEAFF; CDR3 DNA: TGCAGCGTTGAACCCAACAGGGGCGGGACTGAAGCTTTCTTT
D gene: .; clone size: .; J gene: TRBJ1-2; V gene: TRBV4-1; CDR3 protein: CASSQGGLGDGYTF; CDR3 DNA: TGCGCCAGCAGCCAAGGGGGACTTGGGGATGGCTACACCTTC
D gene: .; clone size: once; J gene: TRBJ2-7; V gene: TRBV5-1; CDR3 protein: CASSLDRAQLQYF; CDR3 DNA: TGCGCCAGCAGCTTGGACAGGGCCCAGCTTCAGTACTTC
D gene: TRBD1; clone size: once; J gene: TRBJ1-3; V gene: TRBV20-1; CDR3 protein: CSAIEPGQGWNTIYF; CDR3 DNA: TGCAGTGCTATTGAGCCGGGACAGGGGTGGAACACCATATATTTT
D gene: TRBD2; clone size: .; J gene: TRBJ2-5; V gene: TRBV6-2/TRBV6-3; CDR3 protein: CASSTNSGGRGETQYF; CDR3 DNA: TGTGCCAGCAGTACCAACTCCGGCGGGAGGGGAGAGACCCAGTACTTC
D gene: .; clone size: .; J gene: TRBJ2-7; V gene: TRBV5-1; CDR3 protein: CASSSTASYEQYF; CDR3 DNA: TGCGCCAGCAGCTCGACAGCATCCTACGAGCAGTACTTC
D gene: .; clone size: .; J gene: TRBJ2-1; V gene: TRBV20-1; CDR3 protein: CSASDSREQFF; CDR3 DNA: TGCAGTGCTAGCGACTCTCGAGAGCAGTTCTTC
D gene: .; clone size: .; J gene: TRBJ1-5; V gene: TRBV6-2/TRBV6-3; CDR3 protein: CASSLSYSNQPQHF; CDR3 DNA: TGTGCCAGCAGCCTCTCCTATAGCAATCAGCCCCAGCATTTT
D gene: TRBD2; clone size: .; J gene: TRBJ2-2; V gene: TRBV7-9; CDR3 protein: CASSFPTSGGNTGELFF; CDR3 DNA: TGTGCCAGCAGCTTCCCCACTAGCGGGGGGAACACCGGGGAGCTGTTTTTT
D gene: .; clone size: .; J gene: TRBJ2-7; V gene: TRBV27; CDR3 protein: CASSPGTPREQYF; CDR3 DNA: TGTGCCAGCAGTCCGGGGACTCCCCGGGAGCAGTACTTC
D gene: .; clone size: once; J gene: TRBJ2-7; V gene: TRBV20-1; CDR3 protein: CSANRAAEQYF; CDR3 DNA: TGCAGTGCAAACAGGGCGGCAGAGCAGTACTTC
D gene: TRBD2; clone size: .; J gene: TRBJ2-2; V gene: TRBV5-1; CDR3 protein: CASSGTSATGELFF; CDR3 DNA: TGCGCCAGCAGCGGGACTAGCGCCACCGGGGAGCTGTTTTTT
D gene: TRBD1; clone size: .; J gene: TRBJ1-3; V gene: TRBV3-1/TRBV3-2; CDR3 protein: CASSHARGQAGNTIYF; CDR3 DNA: TGTGCCAGCAGCCATGCCCGTGGACAGGCTGGAAACACCATATATTTT
D gene: TRBD1; clone size: .; J gene: TRBJ2-3; V gene: TRBV28; CDR3 protein: CASSAGGWADTQYF; CDR3 DNA: TGTGCCAGCAGCGCAGGGGGCTGGGCAGATACGCAGTATTTT
D gene: TRBD1; clone size: few; J gene: TRBJ1-1; V gene: TRBV19; CDR3 protein: CASSIRGDTEAFF; CDR3 DNA: TGTGCCAGTAGTATCAGGGGGGACACTGAAGCTTTCTTT
D gene: .; clone size: .; J gene: TRBJ2-7; V gene: TRBV4-1; CDR3 protein: CASSQGTAPHEQYF; CDR3 DNA: TGCGCCAGCAGCCAGGGCACAGCCCCCCACGAGCAGTACTTC
D gene: TRBD2; clone size: .; J gene: TRBJ2-1; V gene: TRBV7-8; CDR3 protein: CATGGAQQYNEQFF; CDR3 DNA: TGTGCCACCGGGGGGGCCCAACAATACAATGAGCAGTTCTTC
D gene: .; clone size: .; J gene: TRBJ2-3; V gene: TRBV2; CDR3 protein: CASSEGGRTDTQYF; CDR3 DNA: TGTGCCAGCAGTGAAGGGGGCAGGACAGATACGCAGTATTTT
D gene: TRBD1; clone size: .; J gene: TRBJ2-5; V gene: TRBV27; CDR3 protein: CASSPGQGTWTQYF; CDR3 DNA: TGTGCCAGCAGCCCGGGACAGGGGACGTGGACCCAGTACTTC
D gene: TRBD1; clone size: .; J gene: TRBJ2-1; V gene: TRBV18; CDR3 protein: CASSPGDRYNEQFF; CDR3 DNA: TGTGCCAGCTCACCAGGGGACAGGTACAATGAGCAGTTCTTC
D gene: .; clone size: .; J gene: TRBJ2-3; V gene: TRBV24-1; CDR3 protein: CATSDPGRGTDTQYF; CDR3 DNA: TGTGCCACCAGTGATCCTGGCAGGGGCACAGATACGCAGTATTTT
D gene: .; clone size: .; J gene: TRBJ2-7; V gene: TRBV6-5; CDR3 protein: CASSSPKQGYEQYF; CDR3 DNA: TGTGCCAGCAGTTCCCCAAAACAGGGTTACGAGCAGTACTTC
D gene: TRBD2; clone size: .; J gene: TRBJ2-1; V gene: TRBV6-1; CDR3 protein: CASSEETSGSSWGYNEQFF; CDR3 DNA: TGTGCCAGCAGTGAAGAGACTAGCGGGAGTTCCTGGGGCTACAATGAGCAGTTCTTC
D gene: .; clone size: .; J gene: TRBJ2-1; V gene: TRBV18; CDR3 protein: CASSPILGRANNEQFF; CDR3 DNA: TGTGCCAGCTCACCAATTTTGGGCAGGGCTAACAATGAGCAGTTCTTC
D gene: TRBD1; clone size: few; J gene: TRBJ1-4; V gene: TRBV2; CDR3 protein: CASSAPGQLNEKLFF; CDR3 DNA: TGTGCCAGCAGTGCGCCGGGACAGCTTAATGAAAAACTGTTTTTT
D gene: TRBD1; clone size: .; J gene: TRBJ1-1; V gene: TRBV24-1; CDR3 protein: CATQTGANTEAFF; CDR3 DNA: TGTGCCACACAGACAGGGGCAAACACTGAAGCTTTCTTT
D gene: .; clone size: .; J gene: TRBJ1-1; V gene: TRBV19; CDR3 protein: CASNPRLRTEAFF; CDR3 DNA: TGTGCCAGTAACCCGAGGTTAAGAACTGAAGCTTTCTTT
D gene: TRBD1; clone size: few; J gene: TRBJ2-7; V gene: TRBV2; CDR3 protein: CASSEVSGQGYEQYF; CDR3 DNA: TGTGCCAGCAGTGAAGTGTCGGGACAGGGCTACGAGCAGTACTTC
D gene: .; clone size: .; J gene: TRBJ2-1; V gene: TRBV7-9; CDR3 protein: CASSREIEQFF; CDR3 DNA: TGTGCCAGCAGCCGGGAGATTGAGCAGTTCTTC
D gene: .; clone size: .; J gene: TRBJ2-7; V gene: TRBV6-1; CDR3 protein: CASSEGHITYEQYF; CDR3 DNA: TGTGCCAGCAGTGAGGGACACATCACCTACGAGCAGTACTTC
D gene: TRBD1; clone size: few; J gene: TRBJ1-6; V gene: TRBV30; CDR3 protein: CAWTFDRGSLHF; CDR3 DNA: TGTGCCTGGACCTTCGACAGGGGATCCCTCCACTTT
D gene: .; clone size: .; J gene: TRBJ1-5; V gene: TRBV28; CDR3 protein: CASSLSGISNQPQHF; CDR3 DNA: TGTGCCAGCAGTTTAAGCGGAATTAGCAATCAGCCCCAGCATTTT